There are a few counts of the clone carrying this T cell receptor beta chain. Its antigen is undetermined. The CDR3 is 12 amino acids. Germline V gene lookup returns CDR1 MNHNS and CDR2 SASEGT. Between the trimmed V and J ends, which lost 7 bases and 8 bases, there was a span of 14 bases. This sample stems from a study of cytomegalovirus exposure and HLA in healthy donors. Both 60 Vbeta primers and 13 Jbeta primers went into the PCR. The data were produced by immunoSEQ multiplex PCR, yet TCRdb's version contains in-frame clones alone and is incomplete. The profile shows about 78,000 clones, over 60% of them singletons. Each of the donors was a healthy bone marrow donor. The study's findings and limits: Upon later analysis, TCR association rates were observed to vary by HLA locus, being highest for DRB1 and lowest for HLA-C. The study had only CMV serostatus as immune exposure information.

The V call is TRBV6-1, the J call TRBJ1-2; D is undetermined. The TCR originated in a woman aged 40 to 50 in good health and CMV-seropositive. Sequences were obtained from PBMCs. Written as DNA, the CDR3 is TGTGCCAGCACCCACGGGGTCGACGGCTACACCTTC. It specifies CASTHGVDGYTF.